This T cell receptor beta chain stems from a study of blood T cell repertoires in COVID-19. At the level of the study: Sites across the United States, Italy and Spain contributed samples from acute and convalescent COVID-19. PBMCs, B-cell-depleted T cells, or T cells were the source of the cDNA or gDNA that made up the material.

Per the study methods: Amplified reference gene primers provided the basis for estimating nucleated cell counts. This table comes from immunoSEQ multiplex PCR, and its TCRdb copy is limited to in-frame clones, with some not included. The D gene and trimming were derived from the DNA, and the V and J assignments and clone size from that table. Of 110,000 or so clones listed, 82% were seen once; the top ten hold 15%. This CDR3 region has 13 residues. The ends were cut back, 6 bases at V and 3 bases at J, with 9 bases in the middle. CDR1 MDHEN and CDR2 SYDVKM come from the germline V gene. This TCR was recovered from an elderly woman with acute or convalescent COVID-19. The gene calls are TRBV28 and TRBJ1-3; a weak D match, TRBD1 (6 bases). Sequenced material: peripheral blood. In DNA, the CDR3 is TGTGCCAGCAGGGTACAGGGTGGAAACACCATATATTTT. Translating it yields CASRVQGGNTIYF.